The text below deals with one T cell receptor beta chain. The antigen is undetermined. This entry comes from a study of blood T cells in healthy people across ages. Study outcomes and limitations: Unknown CMV status may confound age-related changes in expanded clones.

A second roughly 6 to 11 cycle PCR used barcoded and J-beta primers. A tag from a template-switch adaptor with 12 random nucleotides marked each cDNA molecule. From the 5' RACE reads, TCRdb called clonotypes with MiXCR, one entry per CDR3 protein. The repertoire consists of 870,000 or so distinct CDR3 sequences, with less than 35% occurring once and the leading ten covering roughly 17%. This CDR3 has 18 residues. The sample providers were healthy Caucasian people from Russia, aged about 6 to 95. Total RNA, at least 5.5 micrograms per sample, came from PBMCs. The sample comprised blood. The chain uses TRBV21-1 and TRBJ1-4; TRBD1, the D gene given by the table, was not confirmed from the DNA. TRBV21-1 is designated a pseudogene. The source is a woman older than 75 in good health. The CDR3 region has the DNA TGTGCCAGCAGCAAAGGTGTGGGACAGGGGGACACTAATGAAAAACTGTTTTTT. Its protein is CASSKGVGQGDTNEKLFF.